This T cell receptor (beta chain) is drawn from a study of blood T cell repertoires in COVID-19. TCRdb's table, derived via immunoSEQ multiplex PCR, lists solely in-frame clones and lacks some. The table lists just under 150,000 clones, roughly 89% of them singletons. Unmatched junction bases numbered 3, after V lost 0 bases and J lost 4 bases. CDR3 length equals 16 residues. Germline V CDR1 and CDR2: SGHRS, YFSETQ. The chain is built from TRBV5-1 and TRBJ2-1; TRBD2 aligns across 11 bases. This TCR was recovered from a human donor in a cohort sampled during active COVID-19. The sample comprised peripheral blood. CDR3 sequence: CASSLDSGGAYNEQFF. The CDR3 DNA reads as TGCGCCAGCAGCTTGGATAGCGGGGGGGCGTACAATGAGCAGTTCTTC.